This T cell receptor beta chain was obtained from a study of cytomegalovirus exposure and HLA in healthy donors. Study-wide results and caveats: There were 150 to 200 TCR beta chains listed as cytomegalovirus-associated. Per a prior analysis, the majority of TCR beta V segments were productive roughly 87% or roughly 30% of the time. Within the data, a cluster of highly shared sequence variants was likely a sequencing artifact.

This clone came up once. Its matching antigen is unknown. Use of 60 Vbeta and 13 Jbeta primers characterized the PCR. Sequencing was performed with immunoSEQ multiplex PCR; in TCRdb, only in-frame clones are kept and a portion is missing. The repertoire includes about 140,000 clones, roughly 80% of them detected once, and 1.2% sits in the top ten. Germline CDR1 reads MDHEN; CDR2 reads SYDVKM. V shed 3 bases and J shed 1 base, with 7 bases lying between them. The CDR3 spans 14 residues. This clonotype was sampled from a female donor in good health and CMV-seronegative. The chain recombines TRBV28 with TRBJ2-1; D is unresolved. The sample taken for sequencing was PBMCs. CDR3 region: CASSLQFSYNEQFF. In DNA form, the CDR3 reads TGTGCCAGCAGTTTGCAGTTTTCCTACAATGAGCAGTTCTTC.